A selection of T cell receptor beta chains follows, all from one sample in a study of technical replicates of blood from several donors. Assay used: immunoSEQ multiplex PCR; TCRdb lists only in-frame clones, some missing. The repertoire has approximately 70,000 clones, 91% of them found once; the top ten carry more than 0.35%. Sequencing was performed on T cells isolated from PBMCs. The source of these receptors is a human donor in good health. Some clones in this sample may be carry-over from other donors' samples. CDR3s include the opening cysteine and the closing phenylalanine or tryptophan. Each record gives: D gene, J gene, clone size, V gene, CDR3 protein, CDR3 DNA. D genes are given only for firm matches. Where a row states a size, it is once, few, many or the class of an expanded clone; other rows omit it.

>NA|TRBJ1-1|NA|TRBV5-1
CASSLTAMNTEAFF
TGCGCCAGCAGTTTGACAGCCATGAACACTGAAGCTTTCTTT
>NA|TRBJ1-1|NA|TRBV19
CASSIISRNTEAFF
TGTGCCAGTAGTATAATCTCCAGAAACACTGAAGCTTTCTTT
>NA|TRBJ2-5|NA|TRBV5-6
CASSFGQSVTQYF
TGTGCCAGCAGCTTCGGACAGTCCGTGACCCAGTACTTC
>TRBD1|TRBJ2-7|NA|TRBV7-9
CASSLGGQGSYEQYF
TGTGCCAGCAGCTTAGGGGGACAGGGTTCCTACGAGCAGTACTTC
>TRBD2|TRBJ2-3|NA|TRBV27
CASSRGREVQYF
TGTGCCAGCAGTCGCGGGCGGGAGGTGCAGTATTTT
>NA|TRBJ2-1|once|TRBV7-7
CASSLNRDNEQFF
TGTGCTAGCAGCTTAAACAGAGACAATGAGCAGTTCTTC
>NA|TRBJ2-5|NA|TRBV5-1
CASSSRGNQETQYF
TGCGCCAGCAGCTCGCGGGGTAACCAAGAGACCCAGTACTTC
>TRBD1|TRBJ1-4|NA|TRBV19
CASSQSSGTGRGKLFF
TGTGCCAGTAGCCAATCGTCCGGGACAGGAAGGGGAAAACTGTTTTTT
>NA|TRBJ1-4|NA|TRBV19
CASSSPNLNEGEKLFF
TGTGCCAGTAGTTCCCCAAACCTAAACGAGGGTGAAAAACTGTTTTTT
>NA|TRBJ1-1|NA|TRBV15
CATSATITALNTEAFF
TGTGCCACCAGCGCCACGATTACAGCCCTGAACACTGAAGCTTTCTTT
>TRBD2|TRBJ2-5|NA|TRBV18
CASSPRGGQQETQYF
TGTGCCAGCTCACCACGGGGAGGGCAGCAAGAGACCCAGTACTTC
>TRBD1|TRBJ1-4|NA|TRBV11-2
CASSPRTGTGGEKLFF
TGTGCCAGCAGTCCAAGGACCGGGACAGGGGGCGAAAAACTGTTTTTT
>NA|TRBJ1-2|NA|TRBV28
CASRKTATGGYTF
TGTGCCAGCAGGAAAACAGCTACCGGCGGCTACACCTTC
>NA|TRBJ1-2|NA|TRBV7-9
CASSHRETNYGYTF
TGTGCCAGCAGCCACAGGGAAACTAACTATGGCTACACCTTC
>TRBD2|TRBJ2-1|NA|TRBV18
CASAPTSGVNNEQFF
TGTGCCAGCGCCCCGACTAGCGGGGTTAACAATGAGCAGTTCTTC
>TRBD1|TRBJ2-7|NA|TRBV6-5
CASGDRGAEQYF
TGTGCCTCCGGGGACAGGGGTGCCGAGCAGTACTTC
>NA|TRBJ2-7|NA|TRBV29-1
CSVRGAGGSYEQYF
TGCAGCGTTCGGGGGGCTGGGGGCTCTTACGAGCAGTACTTC
>TRBD2|TRBJ2-3|NA|TRBV27
CASSLEGLALTDTQYF
TGTGCCAGCAGCCTCGAGGGACTAGCTCTCACAGATACGCAGTATTTT
>TRBD1|TRBJ1-1|NA|TRBV5-1
CASRDPKTGGGGTEAFF
TGCGCCAGCAGGGATCCGAAAACAGGGGGCGGTGGGACTGAAGCTTTCTTT
>TRBD2|TRBJ2-1|once|TRBV30
CAWSVLAGGYGEQFF
TGTGCCTGGAGTGTACTTGCGGGGGGGTATGGTGAGCAGTTCTTC
>TRBD2|TRBJ2-2|few|TRBV7-3
CASSLGGTTHAAGELFF
TGTGCCAGCAGCTTAGGGGGGACTACCCATGCGGCCGGGGAGCTGTTTTTT
>TRBD1|TRBJ2-7|NA|TRBV6-1
CASSETGGRRRDEQYF
TGTGCCAGCAGTGAAACAGGGGGCCGTCGTCGGGACGAGCAGTACTTC
>TRBD1|TRBJ1-2|NA|TRBV20-1
CGTGGNYGYTF
TGCGGAACAGGGGGCAATTATGGCTACACCTTC
>NA|TRBJ2-1|NA|TRBV10-1
CAGRDTEQFF
TGCGCCGGCCGGGATACGGAGCAGTTCTTC
>NA|TRBJ2-5|NA|TRBV29-1
CSAGGAYQETQYF
TGCAGCGCCGGAGGCGCCTACCAAGAGACCCAGTACTTC
>NA|TRBJ1-4|once|TRBV19
CASSAPGGRGNEKLFF
TGTGCCAGTTCCGCCCCCGGGGGAAGGGGTAATGAAAAACTGTTTTTT
>NA|TRBJ1-2|NA|TRBV11-3
CASSLTGTLNYGYTF
TGTGCCAGCAGCTTAACAGGGACACTCAACTATGGCTACACCTTC
>NA|TRBJ1-1|NA|TRBV30
CAWAQVMNTEAFF
TGTGCCTGGGCCCAGGTGATGAACACTGAAGCTTTCTTT
>TRBD2|TRBJ2-1|NA|TRBV28
CASSLQVGGTSGRSHSSYNEQFF
TGTGCCAGCAGTTTACAAGTAGGGGGGACTAGCGGGAGGTCACATAGCTCCTACAATGAGCAGTTCTTC
>NA|TRBJ1-2|NA|TRBV12-5
CASGRTPDTLEGYTF
TGTGCTAGTGGCCGAACACCAGACACTCTGGAAGGCTACACCTTC
>TRBD2|TRBJ2-1|NA|TRBV2
CASSLAGGAGNEQFF
TGTGCCAGCAGTCTTGCGGGGGGGGCTGGCAATGAGCAGTTCTTC
>NA|TRBJ2-7|NA|TRBV10-2
CASRWSSYEQYF
TGCGCCAGCAGGTGGAGCTCCTACGAGCAGTACTTC
>TRBD2|TRBJ2-7|NA|TRBV5-5
CASSLSGGPNYEQYF
TGTGCCAGCAGTTTGAGCGGGGGGCCAAACTACGAGCAGTACTTC
>NA|TRBJ2-7|NA|TRBV5-1
CASRDTSGSHEQYF
TGCGCCAGCAGGGACACCAGTGGGTCTCACGAGCAGTACTTC
>NA|TRBJ1-2|once|TRBV7-9
CASSLAIDGYTF
TGTGCCAGCAGCTTAGCCATAGATGGCTACACCTTC
>TRBD1|TRBJ2-1|NA|TRBV6-1
CASSLDRGREQFF
TGTGCCAGCAGCCTCGACAGGGGTAGGGAGCAGTTCTTC
>NA|TRBJ2-1|NA|TRBV5-4
CASSRQLYNEQFF
TGTGCCAGCAGCCGCCAACTGTACAATGAGCAGTTCTTC
>TRBD2|TRBJ2-1|NA|TRBV28
CASLSGGSPYMNEQFF
TGTGCCAGCTTGAGTGGCGGGAGTCCCTACATGAATGAGCAGTTCTTC
>NA|TRBJ2-3|NA|TRBV25-1
CASREDTQYF
TGTGCCAGCAGGGAGGATACGCAGTATTTT
>TRBD1|TRBJ1-3|NA|TRBV19
CASSIGTGGSSGNTIYF
TGTGCCAGTAGTATCGGCACAGGGGGGAGCTCTGGAAACACCATATATTTT
>TRBD2|TRBJ2-3|once|TRBV4-1
CASSRSLAGVTDTQYF
TGCGCCAGCAGCCGATCTCTAGCGGGAGTTACAGATACGCAGTATTTT
>TRBD1|TRBJ2-3|once|TRBV7-9
CASSERHRGFGTDTQYF
TGTGCCAGCAGCGAACGGCACAGGGGATTCGGCACAGATACGCAGTATTTT
>NA|TRBJ2-4|NA|TRBV21-1
CASSKEGPGTKNIQYF
TGTGCCAGCAGCAAAGAAGGGCCCGGGACCAAAAACATTCAGTACTTC
>TRBD1|TRBJ2-7|NA|TRBV5-1
CASSLDRGYEQYF
TGCGCCAGCAGCTTGGACAGGGGCTACGAGCAGTACTTC
>TRBD2|TRBJ2-7|NA|TRBV10-3
CAISGGYEQYF
TGTGCCATCAGCGGGGGGTACGAGCAGTACTTC
>NA|TRBJ1-5|NA|TRBV19
CASSIEVYSNQPQHF
TGTGCCAGTAGTATTGAGGTATATAGCAATCAGCCCCAGCATTTT
>NA|TRBJ1-1|NA|TRBV19
CASSIGPGSEAFF
TGTGCCAGTAGTATAGGCCCAGGGTCTGAAGCTTTCTTT
>NA|TRBJ2-5|NA|TRBV10-3
CAISFQGAQETQYF
TGTGCCATCAGTTTTCAGGGTGCCCAAGAGACCCAGTACTTC
>NA|TRBJ1-2|NA|TRBV5-6
CASSLGLNYGYTF
TGTGCCAGCAGCTTGGGACTGAACTATGGCTACACCTTC
>NA|TRBJ1-3|once|TRBV5-1
CASSLASGRNTIYF
TGCGCCAGCAGCTTGGCGTCAGGGAGGAACACCATATATTTT
>TRBD1|TRBJ1-3|NA|TRBV5-6
CASSQRDRGAGNTIYF
TGTGCCAGCAGCCAACGGGACAGGGGGGCTGGAAACACCATATATTTT
>NA|TRBJ1-6|NA|TRBV9
CASSLQGSNNSPLHF
TGTGCCAGCAGCCTACAGGGTAGTAATAATTCACCCCTCCACTTT
>TRBD2|TRBJ2-7|NA|TRBV9
CASSLGLAGGEQYF
TGTGCCAGCAGCCTGGGACTAGCGGGAGGAGAGCAGTACTTC
>TRBD1|TRBJ2-2|NA|TRBV15
CATSRADRVGTGELFF
TGTGCCACCAGCAGAGCCGACAGGGTTGGCACCGGGGAGCTGTTTTTT
>TRBD2|TRBJ2-7|NA|TRBV13
CASAAGVSTYEQYF
TGTGCCAGCGCGGCGGGAGTTTCGACCTACGAGCAGTACTTC
>NA|TRBJ2-7|NA|TRBV5-1
CASSQARGGYEQYF
TGCGCCAGCAGCCAGGCCCGGGGAGGCTACGAGCAGTACTTC
>NA|TRBJ2-1|NA|TRBV5-1
CASSPDWNEQFF
TGCGCCAGCAGCCCCGACTGGAATGAGCAGTTCTTC
>NA|TRBJ1-1|few|TRBV11-2
CASSSQSLSGIPEAFF
TGTGCCAGCAGCTCGCAATCCCTCTCTGGCATCCCTGAAGCTTTCTTT
>NA|TRBJ1-1|NA|TRBV5-1
CASRLGEDKAFF
TGCGCCAGCAGACTTGGAGAGGACAAAGCTTTCTTT
>NA|TRBJ2-1|NA|TRBV6-1
CASSESPSSGEQFF
TGTGCCAGCAGTGAATCTCCTAGCTCCGGAGAGCAGTTCTTC